The clone carrying this T cell receptor (beta chain) was counted a few times. Its antigen is as yet unknown. Germline lookup yields CDR1 SGHDT and CDR2 YYEEEE. V dropped 4 bases and J dropped 4 bases, with 12 bases sitting between them. This CDR3 contains 13 residues. This sample is drawn from a study of beta chain features in type 1 diabetes. Expressed TCRB transcripts were sequenced because the entire RNA isolate underwent reverse transcription. Only in-frame clones appear in the TCRdb table, and some are missing; sequencing was by immunoSEQ multiplex PCR. Of hundreds of thousands of clones listed, about 14% are singletons. The study, taken as a whole, reports: It was possible that PCR favored shorter templates, equally so in patients and controls.

Sequenced: naive CD4+ T cells from blood. The chain links TRBV5-6 to TRBJ2-7; no clear D gene. This TCR derives from a man between 18 and 35 years old in good health. The CDR3 region is CASSNHVNYEQYF. DNA for the CDR3: TGTGCCAGCAGCAACCATGTAAATTACGAGCAGTACTTC.